The clone carrying this TCR beta chain was found a few times. What it recognizes is unknown. Amplification of TCR beta CDR3 regions was performed using RNA transcripts as template. During a first-round RT-PCR of the TCR CDR3, the HTBI primer set was used. TCRdb itself ran the multiplex PCR reads through MiXCR, one entry per CDR3 protein. The sample gives hundreds of thousands of distinct CDR3 sequences, more than 30% of which show up once; 8.9% is in the top ten. These data originate in a study of T cells in Graves' hyperthyroidism and ophthalmopathy. Study-level findings and limits: Blood samples included most of the expanded thyroid clonotypes exceeding 0.001.

The CDR3 covers 15 residues. The ends lost 10 bases at V and 6 bases at J; junction bases unmatched: 17. Per germline, CDR1 SNHLY and CDR2 FYNNEI. The rearrangement links TRBV2 to TRBJ1-2, with 7 bases lining up with TRBD1. The sample consisted of blood. The clonotype comes from a man between 18 and 35 years old with Graves' hyperthyroidism. The CDR3 DNA is TGTGCCACTTCATCGAGGGTGACCGACAGGGATGGCTACACCTTC. Protein product: CATSSRVTDRDGYTF.